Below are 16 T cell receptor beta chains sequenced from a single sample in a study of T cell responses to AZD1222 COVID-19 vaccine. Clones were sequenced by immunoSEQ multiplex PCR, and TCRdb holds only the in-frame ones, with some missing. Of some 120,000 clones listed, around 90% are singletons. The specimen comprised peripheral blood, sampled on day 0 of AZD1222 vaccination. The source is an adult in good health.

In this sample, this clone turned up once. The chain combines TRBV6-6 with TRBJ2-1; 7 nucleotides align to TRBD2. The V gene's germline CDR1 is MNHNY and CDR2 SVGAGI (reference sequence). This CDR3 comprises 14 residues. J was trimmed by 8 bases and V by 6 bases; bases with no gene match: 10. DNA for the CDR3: TGTGCCAGCAGCCGCACTGGTGGGGGGGATGAGCAGTTCTTC. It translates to CASSRTGGGDEQFF.

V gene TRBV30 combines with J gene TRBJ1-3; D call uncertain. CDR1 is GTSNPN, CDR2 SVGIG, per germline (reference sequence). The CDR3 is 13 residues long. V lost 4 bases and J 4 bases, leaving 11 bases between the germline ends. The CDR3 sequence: CAWNIGLGNTIYF. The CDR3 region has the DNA TGTGCCTGGAATATAGGGTTAGGAAACACCATATATTTT.

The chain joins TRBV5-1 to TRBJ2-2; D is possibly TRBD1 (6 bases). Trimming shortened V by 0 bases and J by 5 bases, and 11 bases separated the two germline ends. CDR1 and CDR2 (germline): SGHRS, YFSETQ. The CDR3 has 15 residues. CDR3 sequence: CASSLGQVLTGELFF. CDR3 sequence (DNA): TGCGCCAGCAGCTTGGGACAGGTGCTGACCGGGGAGCTGTTTTTT.

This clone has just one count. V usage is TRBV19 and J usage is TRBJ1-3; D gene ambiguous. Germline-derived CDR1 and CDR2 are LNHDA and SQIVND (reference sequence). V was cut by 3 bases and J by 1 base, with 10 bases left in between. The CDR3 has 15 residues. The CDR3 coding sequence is TGTGCCAGTAGTATCCCCGTGCAGTCTGGAAACACCATATATTTT. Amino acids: CASSIPVQSGNTIYF. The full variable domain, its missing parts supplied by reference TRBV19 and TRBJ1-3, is DGGITQSPKYLFRKEGQNVTLSCEQNLNHDAMYWYRQDPGQGLRLIYYSQIVNDFQKGDIAEGYSVSREKKESFPLTVTSAQKNPTAFYLCASSIPVQSGNTIYFGEGSWLTVV.

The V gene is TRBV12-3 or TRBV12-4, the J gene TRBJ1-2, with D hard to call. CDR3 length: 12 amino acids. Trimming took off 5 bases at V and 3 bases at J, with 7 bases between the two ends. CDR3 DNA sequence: TGTGCCAGCAGTGAGGGAGACTATGGCTACACCTTC. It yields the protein CASSEGDYGYTF.

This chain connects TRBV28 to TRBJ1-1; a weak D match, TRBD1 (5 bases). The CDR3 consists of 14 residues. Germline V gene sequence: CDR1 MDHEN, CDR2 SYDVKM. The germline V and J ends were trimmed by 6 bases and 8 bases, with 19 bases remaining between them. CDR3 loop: CASSSQGAYGEAFF. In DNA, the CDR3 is TGTGCCAGCAGCTCACAAGGGGCGTATGGAGAAGCTTTCTTT.

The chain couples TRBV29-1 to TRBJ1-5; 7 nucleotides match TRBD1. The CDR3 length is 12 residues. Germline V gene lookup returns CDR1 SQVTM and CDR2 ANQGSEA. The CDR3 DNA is TGCAGTGTCACAGGGGTGGGTCAGCCCCAGCATTTT. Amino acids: CSVTGVGQPQHF.

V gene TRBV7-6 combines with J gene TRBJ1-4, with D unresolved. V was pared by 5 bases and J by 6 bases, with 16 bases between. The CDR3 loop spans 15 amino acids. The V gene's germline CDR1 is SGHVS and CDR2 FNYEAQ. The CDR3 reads CASSLTGLWDEKLFF. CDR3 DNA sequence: TGTGCCAGCAGCCTAACTGGCTTGTGGGATGAAAAACTGTTTTTT.

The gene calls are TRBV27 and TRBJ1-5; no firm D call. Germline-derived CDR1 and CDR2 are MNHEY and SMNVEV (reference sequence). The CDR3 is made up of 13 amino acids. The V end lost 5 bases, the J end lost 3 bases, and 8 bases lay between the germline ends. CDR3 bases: TGTGCCAGCAGTGTAGGGCACAATCAGCCCCAGCATTTT. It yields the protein CASSVGHNQPQHF.

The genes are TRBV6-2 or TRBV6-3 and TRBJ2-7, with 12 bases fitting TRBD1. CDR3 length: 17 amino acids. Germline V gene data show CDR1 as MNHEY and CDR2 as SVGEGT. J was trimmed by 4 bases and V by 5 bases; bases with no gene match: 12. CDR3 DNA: TGTGCCAGCAGTACTCTCCGGGACAGGGGGCACCCTTACGAGCAGTACTTC. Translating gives CASSTLRDRGHPYEQYF.

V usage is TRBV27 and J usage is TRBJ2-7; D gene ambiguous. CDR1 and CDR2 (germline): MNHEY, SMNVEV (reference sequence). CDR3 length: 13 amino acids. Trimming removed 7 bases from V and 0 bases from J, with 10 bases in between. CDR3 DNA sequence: TGTGCCAGCACACGCTCGGGCTCCTACGAGCAGTACTTC. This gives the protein CASTRSGSYEQYF.

CDR3 in DNA: TGTGCCAGCAGTTTAGTCGCCGGGACTAGCGGGGAAGAGCAGTTCTTC. It yields the protein CASSLVAGTSGEEQFF. The V gene is TRBV7-3, the J gene TRBJ2-1; 13 positions match TRBD2. Germline CDR1 and CDR2: SGHTA and FQGTGA. V gave up 6 bases and J gave up 10 bases; unmatched junction bases: 12. This CDR3 spans 16 amino acids. The full variable domain, in which reference TRBV7-3 and TRBJ2-1 provide the parts outside the CDR3, is GAGVSQTPSNKVTEKGKYVELRCDPISGHTALYWYRQSLGQGPEFLIYFQGTGAADDSGLPNDRFFAVRPEGSVSTLKIQRTERGDSAVYLCASSLVAGTSGEEQFFGPGTRLTVL.

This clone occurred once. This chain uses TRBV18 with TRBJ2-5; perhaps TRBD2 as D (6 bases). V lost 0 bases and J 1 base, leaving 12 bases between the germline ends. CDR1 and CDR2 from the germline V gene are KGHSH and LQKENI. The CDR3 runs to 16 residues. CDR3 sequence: CASSPPRGRSQETQYF. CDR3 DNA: TGTGCCAGCTCACCACCGCGGGGACGATCCCAAGAGACCCAGTACTTC.

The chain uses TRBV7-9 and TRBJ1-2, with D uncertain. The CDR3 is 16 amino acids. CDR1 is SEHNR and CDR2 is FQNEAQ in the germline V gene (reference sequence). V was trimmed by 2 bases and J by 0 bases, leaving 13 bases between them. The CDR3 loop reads CASSLFSGPANYGYTF. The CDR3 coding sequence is TGTGCCAGCAGCTTATTTAGTGGGCCAGCTAACTATGGCTACACCTTC.

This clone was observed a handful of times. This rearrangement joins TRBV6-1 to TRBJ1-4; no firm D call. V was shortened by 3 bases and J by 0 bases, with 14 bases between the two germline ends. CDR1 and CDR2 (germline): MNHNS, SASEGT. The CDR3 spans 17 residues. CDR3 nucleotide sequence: TGTGCCAGCAGTGACTTAGGGTCGGGAGCAACTAATGAAAAACTGTTTTTT. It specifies CASSDLGSGATNEKLFF.

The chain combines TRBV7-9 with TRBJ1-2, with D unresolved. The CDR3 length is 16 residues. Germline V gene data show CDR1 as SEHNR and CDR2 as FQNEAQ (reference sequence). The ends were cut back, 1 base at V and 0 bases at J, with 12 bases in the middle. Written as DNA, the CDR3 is TGTGCCAGCAGCTTAGGGCAGGCGAACGCTAACTATGGCTACACCTTC. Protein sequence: CASSLGQANANYGYTF.